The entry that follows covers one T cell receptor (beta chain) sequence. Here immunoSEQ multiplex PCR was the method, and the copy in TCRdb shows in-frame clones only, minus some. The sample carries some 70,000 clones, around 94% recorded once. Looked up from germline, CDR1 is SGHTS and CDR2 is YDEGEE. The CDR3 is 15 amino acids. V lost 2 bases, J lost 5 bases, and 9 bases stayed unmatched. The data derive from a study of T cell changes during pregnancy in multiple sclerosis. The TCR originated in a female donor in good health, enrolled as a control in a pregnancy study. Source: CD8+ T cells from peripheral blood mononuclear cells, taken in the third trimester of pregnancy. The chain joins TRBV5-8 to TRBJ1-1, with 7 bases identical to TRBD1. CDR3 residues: CASSLRQGTGTEAFF. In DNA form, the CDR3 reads TGTGCCAGCAGCTTACGACAGGGCACGGGGACTGAAGCTTTCTTT.